Included here is one T cell receptor beta chain sequence, with context. Its antigen remains unknown. Healthy people donating bone marrow made up the donors. CDR3 length: 16 amino acids. Germline V lookup: CDR1 SGHRS, CDR2 YFSETQ. Trimming removed 0 bases from V and 2 bases from J, with 14 bases in between. The data derive from a study of cytomegalovirus exposure and HLA in healthy donors. Study-wide results and limits: Evidence from a later analysis indicated that most CMV-associated TCR beta chains looked HLA-restricted. With later analysis, a missense DCLRE1C variant became linked to TCR beta V- and J-gene trimming.

PCR primers comprised 60 Vbeta and 13 Jbeta primers. How the authors handled the data: Around 10 million shared chains were among roughly 81 million unique TCR beta chains counted in a later analysis. Here immunoSEQ multiplex PCR was the method, and the copy in TCRdb shows in-frame clones only, minus some. The DNA was the basis for D and trimming; V, J and clone size are from that table. Altogether over 110,000 clones are present, approximately 80% being singletons, with the ten largest covering approximately 5.6%. J is TRBJ2-5 and V is TRBV5-1, with a weak D call TRBD1 (6 bases). The specimen was PBMCs. This TCR derives from a woman aged 40 to 50 in good health and CMV-seropositive. CDR3 in amino acids: CASSLGPQGLQETQYF. The CDR3 bases are TGCGCCAGCAGCTTGGGGCCACAGGGCTTACAAGAGACCCAGTACTTC.